This TCR beta chain was recovered during a study of CD8+CD57+ T cells in acquired aplastic anemia (dated by TCRdb to 2017 to 2018). About the study as a whole: A mean of 3.2 ug of DNA, ranging from 0.2 to 27.4 ug, was extracted from sorted CD4+ and CD8+ cells. CD8+CD57+ expansion was defined as frequency above the mean frequency observed in healthy subjects.

General study outcomes and caveats: CD8+ Simpson's diversity did not differ significantly between patients and healthy controls (P=0.060). Roughly 30 CD8+ CDR3 sequences were shared between patients and controls but appeared highly expressed in patients and within their immunodominant clones.

Flow cytometry had shown CD8+CD57+ cell expansion in the patients selected for sequencing. Every patient had severe acquired aplastic anemia, diagnosed using the International Study of Aplastic Anemia and Agranulocytosis and Camitta criteria. At the time blood was sampled, none of the patients had received any therapy. The study deep-sequenced TCR repertoires of sorted CD4+ and CD8+ blood T cells from severe aplastic anemia patients and healthy subjects. Patients were enrolled under clinicaltrials.gov protocols 00001620, 01623167, 00001397, 00071045, 00081523 and 00961064 in the USA. Ficoll-Paque density gradient centrifugation was used to isolate peripheral blood mononuclear cells. Before DNA was extracted, CD4+ and CD8+ T cells were sorted using either FACS or magnetic beads. Genomic DNA was used as template for profiling of TCR beta VDJ combinations and CDR3 sequences. An Illumina HiSeq 2000 was used for TCR repertoire sequencing. As for the original processing: Repertoires were assessed using TRBV/TRBJ rearrangement plots, CDR3 size and DJ length profiles, and Simpson's diversity index. The most abundant DNA sequence in the deep sequencing data was defined as the immunodominant clone. CDR3 amino acid sequences were screened for sharing across subjects and compared with published repertoires and the VDJdb database. TCRdb passed the public sequencing reads through fastp at Q25 and MiXCR, retaining productive beta sequences. Duplicate CDR3 protein sequences are folded into a single record with the most common DNA and genes. The V and J calls follow TCRdb's processing rather than the paper's. Within this sample are some 200,000 distinct CDR3 sequences, with 60% to 80% of them counted one time only. Of the sample, about 60% is held by the ten largest clones.

Termini included, the CDR3 measures 8 amino acids. From the germline V gene (reference sequence), CDR1 is DFQATT and CDR2 is SNEGSKA. As for this clonotype: It has no known antigen specificity. The conserved closing phenylalanine or tryptophan is absent in this CDR3, likely reflecting a read error. It is unclear where the CDR3 begins or ends on the DNA, so no DNA is shown, and the CDR3 is as TCRdb lists it.

The source material was sorted CD4+, CD8+, or CD8+CD57+ T cells (not recorded which) from PBMCs. The chain uses TRBV20-1 and TRBJ1-1. The receptor was derived from a human donor with aplastic anemia. The CDR3 reads as follows: CSAREAGG.